These 28 T cell receptor beta chains share one sample of origin, sequenced in a study of cytomegalovirus exposure and HLA in healthy donors. The table came from immunoSEQ multiplex PCR; TCRdb's copy has only in-frame clones and leaves some out. The sample yields about 49,000 clones, approximately 95% seen once. The sample comprised PBMCs. These receptors originate from a woman in her late teens or twenties in good health and CMV-seropositive.

The V gene is TRBV7-9, the J gene TRBJ2-1; D is unclear. From germline, CDR1 is SEHNR and CDR2 FQNEAQ (reference sequence). Trimming removed 5 bases at V and 13 bases at J, with 12 bases between. This CDR3 region has 11 residues. The DNA for the CDR3 is TGTGCCAGCAGCCATCAAGAGGATCAGTTCTTC. Its translation: CASSHQEDQFF.

This clone was found once. The rearrangement joins TRBV5-1 to TRBJ2-1, with 15 bases fitting TRBD2. Germline-derived CDR1 and CDR2 are SGHRS and YFSETQ. This CDR3 is built from 17 residues. Germline trimming cut 2 bases from V and 6 bases from J; bases unmatched to any gene: 6. The CDR3 region is CASSFGLAGGSGNEQFF. The CDR3 nucleotides are TGCGCCAGCAGCTTCGGACTAGCGGGAGGGTCGGGCAATGAGCAGTTCTTC.

The rearrangement joins TRBV28 to TRBJ2-1; TRBD2 is a possible D gene (6 bases). Per germline, CDR1 MDHEN and CDR2 SYDVKM. Trimming pared 7 bases from V and 8 bases from J, leaving 12 bases between. This CDR3 has 12 residues. For the CDR3, the DNA is TGTGCCAGCAACGGCGGGACGGATGAGCAGTTCTTC. The encoded protein is CASNGGTDEQFF.

The chain carries TRBV21-1 and TRBJ2-7; the D call of TRBD1 is as the table states it, not checked on the DNA. TRBV21-1 is termed a pseudogene. There are 17 residues in the CDR3. The CDR3 sequence: CASSLRRTGGRGYEQYF. The DNA for the CDR3 is TGTGCCAGCAGCTTAAGAAGGACAGGGGGCAGGGGGTACGAGCAGTACTTC.

This chain connects TRBV5-4 to TRBJ2-7; 9 bases fit TRBD2. Germline CDR1 and CDR2: SGHNT and YYREEE (reference sequence). CDR3 length equals 13 residues. The J segment lost 6 bases and the V segment lost 4 bases, leaving 5 bases of the junction unmatched. The CDR3: CASSADSGSEQYF. The CDR3 DNA reads TGTGCCAGCAGCGCGGATAGCGGGAGCGAGCAGTACTTC.

The chain has TRBV9 and TRBJ2-7, with 13 bases lining up with TRBD2. Losses at the gene ends were 3 bases for V and 2 bases for J; bases not matched to a gene: 5. This CDR3 comprises 16 residues. Germline CDR1 is SGDLS and CDR2 is YYNGEE. The CDR3 DNA is TGTGCCAGCAGCGCAACTGGGACTAGCGGGACCTACGAGCAGTACTTC. This codes for CASSATGTSGTYEQYF.

This rearrangement joins TRBV19 to TRBJ2-2; 12 bases align to TRBD2. V shed 8 bases and J 2 bases; nucleotides not matched to a gene: 3. The CDR3 runs to 15 residues. Germline CDR1 LNHDA, CDR2 SQIVND (reference sequence). CDR3 residues: CASGGLAGNTGELFF. CDR3 nucleotide sequence: TGTGCCAGTGGAGGACTAGCGGGAAACACCGGGGAGCTGTTTTTT.

V usage is TRBV30 and J usage is TRBJ2-2, with TRBD2 identical over 12 bases. This CDR3 has 16 residues. Germline CDR1 is GTSNPN and CDR2 is SVGIG (reference sequence). Losses at the gene ends were 2 bases for V and 5 bases for J; bases not matched to a gene: 6. The CDR3 sequence: CAWSTSGRLLTGELFF. DNA for the CDR3: TGTGCCTGGAGTACTAGCGGGAGGCTCTTAACCGGGGAGCTGTTTTTT.

The gene calls are TRBV5-1 and TRBJ2-1; possibly TRBD2 for D (5 bases). Germline lookup yields CDR1 SGHRS and CDR2 YFSETQ. The V and J ends lost 0 bases and 3 bases respectively, with 7 bases between them. The CDR3 has 14 residues. The CDR3 DNA reads as TGCGCCAGCAGCTTGGTTGAGGGCTACAATGAGCAGTTCTTC. Translating gives CASSLVEGYNEQFF. The full variable domain, with the rest looked up from reference TRBV5-1 and TRBJ2-1, is KAGVTQTPRYLIKTRGQQVTLSCSPISGHRSVSWYQQTPGQGLQFLFEYFSETQRNKGNFPGRFSGRQFSNSRSEMNVSTLELGDSALYLCASSLVEGYNEQFFGPGTRLTVL.

This chain joins TRBV4-2 and TRBJ2-2, with 10 bases fitting TRBD1. This CDR3 has 18 amino acids. Germline values: CDR1 LGHNA, CDR2 YNFKEQ. The trim removed 3 bases at V and 4 bases at J, leaving 11 bases unmatched. The DNA of the CDR3 is TGTGCCAGCAGCCAGGTCCCAACCGGGACAGGGGTCACCGGGGAGCTGTTTTTT. It is translated as CASSQVPTGTGVTGELFF.

This chain connects TRBV19 to TRBJ2-7; 10 positions agree with TRBD1. CDR1 is LNHDA and CDR2 is SQIVND in the germline V gene (reference sequence). The length of the CDR3 is 16 residues. The V segment lost 4 bases and the J segment 5 bases; nucleotides outside the gene matches: 11. Here the CDR3 DNA reads TGTGCCAGTAGTACTCAGGACAGGGGGGGGTGGAACGAGCAGTACTTC. Its translation is CASSTQDRGGWNEQYF.

The rearrangement uses TRBV30 and TRBJ2-3; 13 nucleotides match TRBD2. Germline V gene lookup returns CDR1 GTSNPN and CDR2 SVGIG (reference sequence). The CDR3 totals 17 residues. V lost 0 bases to trimming and J lost 5 bases; unmatched junction nucleotides: 8. The CDR3 is CAWSVRGTSGIKDTQYF. Here the CDR3 DNA reads TGTGCCTGGAGTGTACGGGGGACTAGCGGGATTAAAGATACGCAGTATTTT.

V is TRBV6-5 and J is TRBJ2-2; 9 bases map to TRBD1. V was clipped by 6 bases and J by 4 bases; unmatched bases: 3. CDR3 length: 14 amino acids. CDR1 is MNHEY, CDR2 SVGAGI, per germline. The CDR3 DNA follows: TGTGCCAGCAGGGGACAGGGACGCACCGGGGAGCTGTTTTTT. Translated, it gives CASRGQGRTGELFF.

This chain connects TRBV30 to TRBJ2-5; D is uncertain. V lost 0 bases and J 2 bases, leaving 4 bases between the germline ends. The length of the CDR3 is 12 residues. Germline V gene lookup returns CDR1 GTSNPN and CDR2 SVGIG (reference sequence). This CDR3 is CAWSVSQETQYF. CDR3 nucleotide sequence: TGTGCCTGGAGTGTATCTCAAGAGACCCAGTACTTC.

The rearrangement links TRBV28 to TRBJ1-3, with a tentative D call TRBD1 (5 bases). This CDR3 comprises 14 residues. From germline, CDR1 is MDHEN and CDR2 SYDVKM. With 8 bases removed from V and 0 bases from J, the gap between germline ends came to 11 bases. CDR3 sequence reads: CASLDRNSGNTIYF. In DNA, the CDR3 is TGTGCCAGCCTTGACAGAAACTCTGGAAACACCATATATTTT.

This chain joins TRBV11-2 and TRBJ1-1, with 8 bases aligning to TRBD1. This CDR3 comprises 15 residues. The ends lost 4 bases at V and 6 bases at J; junction bases unmatched: 10. CDR1 and CDR2 from the germline V gene are SGHAT and FQNNGV. CDR3 region: CASSSIRDRGSEAFF. The CDR3 DNA is TGTGCCAGCAGCTCCATTCGAGACAGGGGTTCTGAAGCTTTCTTT.

This clone was seen just once. The chain employs TRBV4-3 and TRBJ2-7; the match to TRBD2 covers 7 bases. The CDR3 is 15 residues long. The V and J ends lost 3 bases and 4 bases, in that order; junction bases with no gene match: 9. Germline CDR1 is LGHNA and CDR2 is YSLEER. The CDR3 here is CASSHYRDYRYEQYF. The CDR3 DNA sequence: TGCGCCAGCAGCCATTACCGGGACTACCGTTACGAGCAGTACTTC.

The chain joins TRBV19 to TRBJ2-3; 7 bases map to TRBD2. CDR1 is LNHDA and CDR2 is SQIVND in the germline V gene (reference sequence). The length of the CDR3 is 16 residues. With V trimmed by 3 bases and J by 4 bases, 10 bases remained unmatched. The CDR3 spells CASSIVSAGKADTQYF. DNA of the CDR3: TGTGCCAGTAGTATCGTTTCAGCGGGAAAGGCAGATACGCAGTATTTT.

This clone was counted once. The chain links TRBV6-6 to TRBJ2-3, with 8 bases fitting TRBD2. This CDR3 has 15 residues. Germline trimming cut 4 bases from V and 2 bases from J; bases unmatched to any gene: 5. Germline V gene data show CDR1 as MNHNY and CDR2 as SVGAGI (reference sequence). For the CDR3, the DNA is TGTGCCAGCAGTTTACTAGCGGCCCTCACAGATACGCAGTATTTT. Protein sequence: CASSLLAALTDTQYF.

This clone was counted only a few times. This rearrangement joins TRBV7-9 to TRBJ2-7; tentative D call: TRBD2 (6 bases). The V and J ends lost 6 bases and 6 bases respectively, with 18 bases between them. This CDR3 has 14 residues. Germline V lookup: CDR1 SEHNR, CDR2 FQNEAQ (reference sequence). The CDR3 sequence is CASRGGTVLSEQYF. In DNA form, the CDR3 reads TGTGCCAGCAGGGGGGGTACAGTTCTGAGCGAGCAGTACTTC. The variable domain in full, completed from reference TRBV7-9 and TRBJ2-7, reads DTGVSQNPRHKITKRGQNVTFRCDPISEHNRLYWYRQTLGQGPEFLTYFQNEAQLEKSRLLSDRFSAERPKGSFSTLEIQRTEQGDSAMYLCASRGGTVLSEQYFGPGTRLTVT.

V is TRBV27 and J is TRBJ1-4; D not resolved. There are 16 residues in the CDR3. Trimming left V 6 bases short and J 7 bases short, with 21 bases between. The germline V gene encodes CDR1 MNHEY and CDR2 SMNVEV (reference sequence). In DNA form, the CDR3 reads TGTGCCAGCAGGACCCTAGAGGGAGGGAGTGGTGAAAAACTGTTTTTT. It codes for CASRTLEGGSGEKLFF.

V and J are TRBV6-1 and TRBJ1-3, with a tentative D call TRBD1 (5 bases). The V end was cut by 3 bases, the J end by 2 bases, with 5 bases between. Germline V gives CDR1 MNHNS, CDR2 SASEGT. The CDR3 length is 13 residues. The CDR3 nucleotides read TGTGCCAGCAGTGAGGGGCCTGGAAACACCATATATTTT. It is translated as CASSEGPGNTIYF.

V gene TRBV30 combines with J gene TRBJ2-5, with TRBD2 matching over 10 bases. The CDR3 sequence is 13 residues long. Trimming cost V 2 bases and J 4 bases; bases outside gene matches: 1. CDR1 and CDR2 (germline): GTSNPN, SVGIG (reference sequence). This CDR3 reads CAWSLAGGETQYF. In DNA form, the CDR3 reads TGTGCCTGGAGTTTAGCGGGAGGAGAGACCCAGTACTTC. Drawing the rest from reference TRBV30 and TRBJ2-5, the complete variable domain is SQTIHQWPATLVQPVGSPLSLECTVEGTSNPNLYWYRQAAGRGLQLLFYSVGIGQISSEVPQNLSASRPQDRQFILSSKKLLLSDSGFYLCAWSLAGGETQYFGPGTRLLVL.

This clone was seen once. The V call is TRBV19, the J call TRBJ2-3; weak D call: TRBD1 (6 bases). The CDR3 loop spans 14 amino acids. Germline values: CDR1 LNHDA, CDR2 SQIVND (reference sequence). Trimming cost V 5 bases and J 5 bases, with 14 bases left between them. The CDR3 DNA is TGTGCCAGTAGTCGGGACAATAATTTAGATACGCAGTATTTT. Amino acid sequence: CASSRDNNLDTQYF.

The rearrangement uses TRBV5-4 and TRBJ2-7; D unclear. The V end lost 0 bases, the J end lost 4 bases, and 5 bases lay between the germline ends. Germline V lookup: CDR1 SGHNT, CDR2 YYREEE (reference sequence). The CDR3 is made up of 12 amino acids. CDR3 in amino acids: CASSLEEYEQYF. The DNA for the CDR3 is TGTGCCAGCAGCTTGGAGGAGTACGAGCAGTACTTC. Full variable domain (outside the CDR3, taken from reference TRBV5-4 and TRBJ2-7): ETGVTQSPTHLIKTRGQQVTLRCSSQSGHNTVSWYQQALGQGPQFIFQYYREEENGRGNFPPRFSGLQFPNYSSELNVNALELDDSALYLCASSLEEYEQYFGPGTRLTVT.

V usage is TRBV30 and J usage is TRBJ2-1, with D maybe TRBD2 (8 bases). V was shortened by 3 bases and J by 7 bases, with 31 bases between the two germline ends. The CDR3 is made up of 19 amino acids. CDR1 is GTSNPN, CDR2 SVGIG, per germline (reference sequence). CDR3 region: CAWREKTGLAGLGGNEQFF. Written as DNA, the CDR3 is TGTGCCTGGAGAGAAAAGACAGGGCTAGCGGGTTTAGGGGGGAATGAGCAGTTCTTC.

J is TRBJ2-3 and V is TRBV5-1, with 10 bases aligning to TRBD1. The ends lost 4 bases at V and 10 bases at J; junction bases unmatched: 12. The CDR3 runs to 15 residues. Germline V gene sequence: CDR1 SGHRS, CDR2 YFSETQ. CDR3 amino acids: CASSPGTGETRAQYF. As DNA, the CDR3 is TGCGCCAGCAGCCCGGGGACAGGGGAGACCCGTGCGCAGTATTTT.

This clone has just a few counts. This rearrangement joins TRBV5-1 to TRBJ1-2, with D perhaps matching TRBD1 (5 bases). CDR3 length: 11 residues. Germline V gene data show CDR1 as SGHRS and CDR2 as YFSETQ. Trimming took off 7 bases at V and 8 bases at J, with 12 bases between the two ends. The CDR3 DNA is TGCGCCAGCCGCGGGGACTCCGGCTACACCTTC. Amino acid sequence: CASRGDSGYTF.